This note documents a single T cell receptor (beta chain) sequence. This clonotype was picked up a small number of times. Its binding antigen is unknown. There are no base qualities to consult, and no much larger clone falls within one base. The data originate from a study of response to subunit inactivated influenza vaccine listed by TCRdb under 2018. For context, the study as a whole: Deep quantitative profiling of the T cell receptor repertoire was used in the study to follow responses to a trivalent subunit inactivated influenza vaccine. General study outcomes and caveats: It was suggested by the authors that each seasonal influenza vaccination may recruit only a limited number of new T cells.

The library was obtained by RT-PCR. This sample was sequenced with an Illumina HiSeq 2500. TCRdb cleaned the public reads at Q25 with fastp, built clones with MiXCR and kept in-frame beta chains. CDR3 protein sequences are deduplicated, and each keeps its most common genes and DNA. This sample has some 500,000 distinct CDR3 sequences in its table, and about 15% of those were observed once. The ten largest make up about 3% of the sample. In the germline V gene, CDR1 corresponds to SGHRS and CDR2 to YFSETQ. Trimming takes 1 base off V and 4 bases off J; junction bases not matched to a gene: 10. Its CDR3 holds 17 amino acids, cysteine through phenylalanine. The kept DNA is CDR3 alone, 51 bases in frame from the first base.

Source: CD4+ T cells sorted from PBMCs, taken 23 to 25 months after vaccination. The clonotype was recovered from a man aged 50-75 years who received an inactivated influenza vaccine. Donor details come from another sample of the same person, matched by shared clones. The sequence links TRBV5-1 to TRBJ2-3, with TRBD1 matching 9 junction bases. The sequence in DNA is TGCGCCAGCAGCTTGACGACAGGGGGGAGGGGCCCAGATACGCAGTATTTT. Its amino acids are CASSLTTGGRGPDTQYF.